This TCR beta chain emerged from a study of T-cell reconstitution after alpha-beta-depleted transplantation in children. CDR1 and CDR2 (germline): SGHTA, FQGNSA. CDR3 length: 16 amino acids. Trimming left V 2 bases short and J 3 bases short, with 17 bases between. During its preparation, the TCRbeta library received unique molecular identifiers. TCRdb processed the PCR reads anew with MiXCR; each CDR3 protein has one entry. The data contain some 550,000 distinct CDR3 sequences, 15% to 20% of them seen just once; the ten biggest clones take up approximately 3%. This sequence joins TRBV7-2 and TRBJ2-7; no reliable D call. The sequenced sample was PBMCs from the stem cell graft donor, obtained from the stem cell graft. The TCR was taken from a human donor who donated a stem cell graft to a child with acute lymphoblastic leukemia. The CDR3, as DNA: TGTGCCAGCAGCTTATTCACTACTCCGGTCATCTACGAGCAGTACTTC. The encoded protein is CASSLFTTPVIYEQYF.